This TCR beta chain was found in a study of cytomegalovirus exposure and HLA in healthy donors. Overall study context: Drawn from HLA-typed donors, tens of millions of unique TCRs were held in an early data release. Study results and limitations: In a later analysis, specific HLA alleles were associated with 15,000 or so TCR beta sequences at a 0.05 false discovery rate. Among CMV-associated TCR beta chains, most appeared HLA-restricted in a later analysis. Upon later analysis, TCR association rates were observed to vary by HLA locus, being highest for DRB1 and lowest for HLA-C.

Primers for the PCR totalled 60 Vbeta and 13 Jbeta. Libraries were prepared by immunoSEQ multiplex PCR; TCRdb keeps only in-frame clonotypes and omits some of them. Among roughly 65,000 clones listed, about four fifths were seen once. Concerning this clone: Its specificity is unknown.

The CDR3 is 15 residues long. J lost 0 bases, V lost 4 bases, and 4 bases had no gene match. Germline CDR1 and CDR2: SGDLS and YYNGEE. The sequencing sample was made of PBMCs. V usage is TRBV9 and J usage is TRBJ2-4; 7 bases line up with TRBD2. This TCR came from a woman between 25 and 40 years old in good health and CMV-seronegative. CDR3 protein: CASSLTGGAKNIQYF. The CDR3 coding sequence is TGTGCCAGCAGCCTTACGGGGGGAGCCAAAAACATTCAGTACTTC.